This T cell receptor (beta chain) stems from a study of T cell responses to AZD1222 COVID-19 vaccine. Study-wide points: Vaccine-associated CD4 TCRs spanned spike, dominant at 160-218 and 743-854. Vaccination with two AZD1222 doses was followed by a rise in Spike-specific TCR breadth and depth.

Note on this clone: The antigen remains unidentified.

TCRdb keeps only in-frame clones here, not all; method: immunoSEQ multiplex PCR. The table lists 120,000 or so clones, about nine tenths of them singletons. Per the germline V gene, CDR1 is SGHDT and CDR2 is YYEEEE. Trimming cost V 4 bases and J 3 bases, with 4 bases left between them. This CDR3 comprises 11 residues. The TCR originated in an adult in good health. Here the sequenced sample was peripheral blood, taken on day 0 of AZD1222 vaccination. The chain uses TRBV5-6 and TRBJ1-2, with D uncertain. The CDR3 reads CASSLYYGYTF. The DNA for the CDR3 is TGTGCCAGCAGCCTTTACTATGGCTACACCTTC.